These 10 T cell receptor beta chains share one sample of origin, sequenced in a study of identical twins. TCRdb fed the 5' RACE reads into MiXCR, producing one record per CDR3 protein. In the table there are hundreds of thousands of distinct CDR3 sequences, around a tenth of which are singletons. The sample consisted of memory (CD45RO+) T cells sorted from blood. These receptors all come from a woman in her late teens or twenties in good health.

The V call is TRBV27, the J call TRBJ2-7, with D possibly TRBD2 on 5 matching bases. Trimming left V 5 bases short and J 5 bases short, with 16 bases between. CDR3 length equals 14 residues. CDR1 and CDR2 (germline): MNHEY, SMNVEV (reference sequence). The CDR3 region is CASSLDPRVNEQYF. The CDR3 coding sequence is TGTGCCAGCAGTCTCGACCCGCGGGTGAACGAGCAGTACTTC.

This clonotype was seen only a few times. The DNA for the CDR3 is TGTGCCAGCGGGCCCGGGACCGGAAACACCATATATTTT. This codes for CASGPGTGNTIYF. The chain uses TRBV7-3 and TRBJ1-3, with D possibly matching TRBD1 (5 bases). V was shortened by 8 bases and J by 4 bases, with 12 bases between the two germline ends. The CDR3 has 13 amino acids. CDR1 is SGHTA and CDR2 is FQGTGA in the germline V gene. Full variable domain (rest looked up from reference TRBV7-3 and TRBJ1-3): GAGVSQTPSNKVTEKGKYVELRCDPISGHTALYWYRQSLGQGPEFLIYFQGTGAADDSGLPNDRFFAVRPEGSVSTLKIQRTERGDSAVYLCASGPGTGNTIYFGEGSWLTVV.

Comment on this clonotype: One end of the junction is discordant with germline, which a read error may explain. The chain uses TRBV2 and TRBJ2-3; 9 positions agree with TRBD2. Per the germline V gene, CDR1 is SNHLY and CDR2 is FYNNEI. The CDR3 spans 18 residues. CDR3 protein: CACSLARGGQRGADTQYF. CDR3 DNA sequence: TGTGCCTGCAGTTTGGCGCGGGGGGGCCAAAGAGGTGCAGATACGCAGTATTTT.

This chain links TRBV29-1 with TRBJ1-2, with 10 bases aligning to TRBD1. The CDR3 is made up of 15 amino acids. CDR1 is SQVTM and CDR2 is ANQGSEA in the germline V gene. The junction had 14 bases not matched to a gene; V was cut back by 5 bases and J by 8 bases. CDR3 loop: CSVTLRLTGGQGYTF. DNA of the CDR3: TGCAGCGTTACCTTGCGATTGACAGGGGGCCAGGGCTACACCTTC.

This clonotype came up a few times. The V and J genes are TRBV29-1 and TRBJ2-7; 11 positions match TRBD2. Looked up from germline, CDR1 is SQVTM and CDR2 is ANQGSEA. This CDR3 is built from 17 residues. J gave up 4 bases and V 4 bases, and 15 bases lay outside the gene matches. The CDR3 nucleotides read TGCAGCGTTGCCCGGTATGGGACTAGCGGAGACCGATACGAGCAGTACTTC. The encoded protein is CSVARYGTSGDRYEQYF.

This chain links TRBV7-2 with TRBJ2-7, with no clear D. This CDR3 region has 15 residues. Germline V gives CDR1 SGHTA, CDR2 FQGNSA. V lost 3 bases, J lost 3 bases, and 15 bases lay in between. The CDR3 here is CASSFWVRSLYEQYF. The CDR3 DNA is TGTGCCAGCAGCTTTTGGGTGAGGTCCCTCTACGAGCAGTACTTC.

The chain joins TRBV5-1 to TRBJ2-1; the D gene could be TRBD1 or TRBD2 (5 bases each). V lost 4 bases to trimming and J lost 9 bases, with 17 bases between them. Germline values: CDR1 SGHRS, CDR2 YFSETQ. The CDR3 runs to 14 residues. The DNA for the CDR3 is TGCGCCAGCAGCCCGTGGGGGATAGCAGTTGAGCAGTTCTTC. Its translation: CASSPWGIAVEQFF.

This clonotype was seen a handful of times. V gene TRBV7-9 combines with J gene TRBJ2-7; 12 bases align to TRBD2. The V gene's germline CDR1 is SEHNR and CDR2 FQNEAQ (reference sequence). The V gene end was trimmed by 2 bases and the J gene end by 3 bases; junction bases not matched to a gene: 8. The CDR3 contains 17 residues. CDR3 coding DNA: TGTGCCAGCAGCTTACAGGCCCAGACTAGCGGGAGCTACGAGCAGTACTTC. Translated: CASSLQAQTSGSYEQYF.

This clonotype was detected ten times or more. The chain links TRBV10-3 to TRBJ1-5, with D tentatively TRBD1 (6 bases). V lost 2 bases and J lost 1, with 6 bases in between. This CDR3 is 14 amino acids long. Germline V gene sequence: CDR1 ENHRY, CDR2 SYGVKD. CDR3 coding DNA: TGTGCCATCAGTGAGCAGGGGAGCAATCAGCCCCAGCATTTT. This encodes CAISEQGSNQPQHF.

This clonotype was picked up many times. The chain carries TRBV3-1 and TRBJ2-1; 9 nucleotides line up with TRBD2. Trimming took 3 bases from V and 8 from J; bases not matched to a gene: 11. The CDR3 totals 16 residues. The germline V gene encodes CDR1 LGHDT and CDR2 YNNKEL (reference sequence). This chain's CDR3 is CASSQYSSGAGDEQFF. DNA of the CDR3: TGTGCCAGCAGCCAGTATTCTAGCGGGGCGGGCGATGAGCAGTTCTTC.